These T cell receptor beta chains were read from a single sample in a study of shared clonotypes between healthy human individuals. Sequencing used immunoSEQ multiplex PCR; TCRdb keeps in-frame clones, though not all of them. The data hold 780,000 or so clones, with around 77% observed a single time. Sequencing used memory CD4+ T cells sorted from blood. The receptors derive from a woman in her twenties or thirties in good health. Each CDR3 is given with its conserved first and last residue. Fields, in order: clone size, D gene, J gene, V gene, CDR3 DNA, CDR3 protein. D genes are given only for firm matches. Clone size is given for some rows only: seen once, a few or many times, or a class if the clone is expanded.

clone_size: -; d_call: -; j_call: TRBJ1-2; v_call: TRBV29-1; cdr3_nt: TGCAGCGTTGATAAGGGGGAGGGCTACACCTTC; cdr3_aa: CSVDKGEGYTF
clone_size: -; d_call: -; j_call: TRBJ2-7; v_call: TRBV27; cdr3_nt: TGTGCCAGCAGGACTCACAGCTCCTACGAGCAGTACTTC; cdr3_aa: CASRTHSSYEQYF
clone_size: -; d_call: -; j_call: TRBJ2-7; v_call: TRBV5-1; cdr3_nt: TGCGCCAGCAGCCCGGACGGCGAGGGGCTGGGGGAGCAGTACTTC; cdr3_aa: CASSPDGEGLGEQYF
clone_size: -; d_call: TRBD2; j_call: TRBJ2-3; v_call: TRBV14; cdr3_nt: TGTGCCAGCAGCCAAATACCGGGACTAGGCACAGATACGCAGTATTTT; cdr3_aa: CASSQIPGLGTDTQYF
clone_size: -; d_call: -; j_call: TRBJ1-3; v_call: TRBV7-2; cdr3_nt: TGTGCCAGCAGCTTAGGCAGGGCCTCTGGAAACACCATATATTTT; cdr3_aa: CASSLGRASGNTIYF
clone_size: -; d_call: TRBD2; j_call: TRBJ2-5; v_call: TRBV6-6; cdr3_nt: TGTGCCAGCAGTCCGAGCGGGAGGACGGAGACCCAGTACTTC; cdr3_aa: CASSPSGRTETQYF
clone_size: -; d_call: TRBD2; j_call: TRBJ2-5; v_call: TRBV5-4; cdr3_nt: TGTGCCAGCAGCAGGGGACTAGCGGGAGAGGTCGGTGAGACCCAGTACTTC; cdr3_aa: CASSRGLAGEVGETQYF
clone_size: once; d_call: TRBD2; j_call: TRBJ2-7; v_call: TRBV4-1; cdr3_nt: TGCGCCAGCAGCCAAGATTTGAGCGGGAGGGTCGAGCAGTACTTC; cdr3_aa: CASSQDLSGRVEQYF
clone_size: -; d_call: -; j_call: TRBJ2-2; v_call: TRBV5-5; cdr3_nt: TGTGCCAGCAGCCCCGCCCCAGAGACCGGGGAGCTGTTTTTT; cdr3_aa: CASSPAPETGELFF
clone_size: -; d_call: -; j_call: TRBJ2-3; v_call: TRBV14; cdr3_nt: TGTGCCAGCAATAAGCAGGGGTACGGTACGCAGTATTTT; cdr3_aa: CASNKQGYGTQYF
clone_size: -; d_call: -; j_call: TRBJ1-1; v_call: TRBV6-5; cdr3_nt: TGTGCCAGCAGCCTCACATGGAACACTGAAGCTTTCTTT; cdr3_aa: CASSLTWNTEAFF
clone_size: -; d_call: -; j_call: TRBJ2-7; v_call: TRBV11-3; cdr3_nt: TGTGCCAGCAGCTTATACTCAAGCTCCTACGAGCAGTACTTC; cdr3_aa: CASSLYSSSYEQYF
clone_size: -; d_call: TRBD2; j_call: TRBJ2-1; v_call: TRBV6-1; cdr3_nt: TGTGCCAGCAGTGTTTCGTCAGGGACTAGCGTGTTGGGGGAGCAGTTCTTC; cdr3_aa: CASSVSSGTSVLGEQFF
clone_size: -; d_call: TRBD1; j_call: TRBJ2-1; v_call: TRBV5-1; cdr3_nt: TGCGCCAGCAGCCTGGGACAGTCCTACAATGAGCAGTTCTTC; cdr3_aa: CASSLGQSYNEQFF
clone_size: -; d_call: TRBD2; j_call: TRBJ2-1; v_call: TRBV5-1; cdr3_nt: TGCGCCAGCAGCTTGAGCCTAGCGGGAGTTAATGAGCAGTTCTTC; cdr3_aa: CASSLSLAGVNEQFF
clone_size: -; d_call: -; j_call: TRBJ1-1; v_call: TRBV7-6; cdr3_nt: TGTGCCAGCAGCTTAGCGTCTGTTTCTGGAGGGAACACTGAAGCTTTCTTT; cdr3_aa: CASSLASVSGGNTEAFF
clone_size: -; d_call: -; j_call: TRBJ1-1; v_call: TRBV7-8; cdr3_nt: TGTGCCACCGAGCGGGACATTGGGAACACTGAAGCTTTCTTT; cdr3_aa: CATERDIGNTEAFF
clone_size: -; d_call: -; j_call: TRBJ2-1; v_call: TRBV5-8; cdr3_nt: TGTGCCAGCAGAAACCGATTGATTAATGAGCAGTTCTTC; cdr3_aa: CASRNRLINEQFF
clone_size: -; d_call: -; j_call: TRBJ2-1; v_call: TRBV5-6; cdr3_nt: TGTGCCAGCAGCTTAGGACTCTTACGAGTCAATGAGCAGTTCTTC; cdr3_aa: CASSLGLLRVNEQFF
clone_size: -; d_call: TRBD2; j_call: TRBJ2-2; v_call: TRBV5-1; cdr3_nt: TGCGCCAGCAGCTTTACTAGCGGGAGTAACACCGGGGAGCTGTTTTTT; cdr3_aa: CASSFTSGSNTGELFF
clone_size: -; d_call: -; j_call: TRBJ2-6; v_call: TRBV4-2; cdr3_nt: TGTGCCAGCAGCCAGACAGGGACTAACTCTGGGGCCAACGTCCTGACTTTC; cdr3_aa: CASSQTGTNSGANVLTF
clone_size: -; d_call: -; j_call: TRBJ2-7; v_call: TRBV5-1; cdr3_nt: TGCGCCAGCAGCTTGGCCGGAGGGGGAGGGCGCGAGCAGTACTTC; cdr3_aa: CASSLAGGGGREQYF
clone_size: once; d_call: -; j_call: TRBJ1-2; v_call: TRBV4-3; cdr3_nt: TGCGCCAGCAGCCAAGGGGCCAAAGGGGAGGGATTCCCTAACTATGGCTACACCTTC; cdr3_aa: CASSQGAKGEGFPNYGYTF
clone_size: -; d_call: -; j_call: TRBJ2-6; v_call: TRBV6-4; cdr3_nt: TGTGCCAGCAGTGACCAAAGCTCTGGGGCCAACGTCCTGACTTTC; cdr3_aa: CASSDQSSGANVLTF
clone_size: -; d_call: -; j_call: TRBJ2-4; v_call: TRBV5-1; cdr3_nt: TGCGCCAGCAGCTTGGATGGAGACATTCAGTACTTC; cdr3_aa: CASSLDGDIQYF
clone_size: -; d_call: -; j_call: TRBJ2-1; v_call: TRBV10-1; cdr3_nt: TGCGCCAGCAGTGAGGGGTGGGACAATGAGCAGTTCTTC; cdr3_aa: CASSEGWDNEQFF
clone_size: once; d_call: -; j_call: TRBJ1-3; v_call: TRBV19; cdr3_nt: TGTGCCAGTAGTACACACAAATCCTCTGGAAACACCATATATTTT; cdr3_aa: CASSTHKSSGNTIYF
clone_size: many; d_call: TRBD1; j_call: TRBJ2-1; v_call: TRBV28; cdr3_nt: TGTGCCAGCAGTATGACAGGGGATTTGCTCCATGAGCAGTTCTTC; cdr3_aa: CASSMTGDLLHEQFF
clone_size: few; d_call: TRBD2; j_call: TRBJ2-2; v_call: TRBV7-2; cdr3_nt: TGTGCCAGCAGCCCGGGACTAGCGGGGTTGGGCGGGGAGCTGTTTTTT; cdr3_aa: CASSPGLAGLGGELFF
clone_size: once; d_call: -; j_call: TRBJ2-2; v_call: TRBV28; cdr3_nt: TGTGCCAGCAGTTTATCCGGGGAGCTGTTTTTT; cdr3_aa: CASSLSGELFF
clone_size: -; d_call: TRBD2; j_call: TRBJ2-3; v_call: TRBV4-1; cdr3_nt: TGCGCCAGCAGCCAAGATCGAGCGGGGCATACGCAGTATTTT; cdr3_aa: CASSQDRAGHTQYF
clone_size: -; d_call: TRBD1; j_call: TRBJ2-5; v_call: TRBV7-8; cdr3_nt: TGTGCCAGCAGCTTAGATCGGGACAGAGGAGAGACCCAGTACTTC; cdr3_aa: CASSLDRDRGETQYF
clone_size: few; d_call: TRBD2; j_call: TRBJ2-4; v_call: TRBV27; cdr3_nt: TGTGCCAGCAGCCCGAGGGCTAGCGGGTACGAAAACATTCAGTACTTC; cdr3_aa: CASSPRASGYENIQYF
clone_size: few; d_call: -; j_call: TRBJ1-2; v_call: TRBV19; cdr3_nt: TGTGCCAGTAGTAGGACAGACAACTATGGCTACACCTTC; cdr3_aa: CASSRTDNYGYTF
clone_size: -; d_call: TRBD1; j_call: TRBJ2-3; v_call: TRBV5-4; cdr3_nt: TGTGCCAGCAGCCCCCTACAGGGGCGTGGGACAGATACGCAGTATTTT; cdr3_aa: CASSPLQGRGTDTQYF
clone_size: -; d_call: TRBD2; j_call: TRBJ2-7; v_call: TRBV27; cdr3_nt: TGTGCCAGCAGTTATCGTAGCGGGAGGGACTACGAGCAGTACTTC; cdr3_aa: CASSYRSGRDYEQYF
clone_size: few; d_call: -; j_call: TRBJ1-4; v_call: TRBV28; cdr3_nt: TGTGCCAGCAACCGACAGAGAGAAAAACTGTTTTTT; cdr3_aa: CASNRQREKLFF
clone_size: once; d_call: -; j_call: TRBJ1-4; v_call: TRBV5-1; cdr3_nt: TGCGCCAGCAGCTTGGCCCCCGGGACATCTTCTAGGGATGAAAAACTGTTTTTT; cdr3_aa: CASSLAPGTSSRDEKLFF
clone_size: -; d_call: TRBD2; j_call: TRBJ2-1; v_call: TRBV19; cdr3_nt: TGTGCCAGTAGTACCTTAGCGGGAGACTCCTACAATGAGCAGTTCTTC; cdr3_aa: CASSTLAGDSYNEQFF
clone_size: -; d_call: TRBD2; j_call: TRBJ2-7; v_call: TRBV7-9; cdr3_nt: TGTGCCAGCAGCGAGAGCGGGATCTACGAGCAGTACTTC; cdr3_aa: CASSESGIYEQYF
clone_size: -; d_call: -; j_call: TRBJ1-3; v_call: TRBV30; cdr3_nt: TGTGCCTGGAGTACAGGAGGCTCTGGAAACACCATATATTTT; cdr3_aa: CAWSTGGSGNTIYF
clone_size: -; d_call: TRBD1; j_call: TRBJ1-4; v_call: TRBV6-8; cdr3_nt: TGTGCCATCCCAGACAGGGACTTTCACATTAATGAAAAACTGTTTTTT; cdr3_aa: CAIPDRDFHINEKLFF
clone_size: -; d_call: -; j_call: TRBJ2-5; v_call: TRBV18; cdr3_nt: TGTGCCAGCTCACGCTTACAAGAGACCCAGTACTTC; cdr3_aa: CASSRLQETQYF
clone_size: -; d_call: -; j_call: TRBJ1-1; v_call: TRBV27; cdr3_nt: TGTGCCAGCAGTACAGTGGGCACTGAAGCTTTCTTT; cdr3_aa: CASSTVGTEAFF
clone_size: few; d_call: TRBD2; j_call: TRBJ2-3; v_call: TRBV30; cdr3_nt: TGTGCCTGGAGTGTAGCGGGAGGGCCGGGACTAACAGATACGCAGTATTTT; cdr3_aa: CAWSVAGGPGLTDTQYF
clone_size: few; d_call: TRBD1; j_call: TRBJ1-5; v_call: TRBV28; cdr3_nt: TGTGCCAGCAGACGGGACAGGCTCCAGGAGCCCCAGCATTTT; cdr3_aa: CASRRDRLQEPQHF
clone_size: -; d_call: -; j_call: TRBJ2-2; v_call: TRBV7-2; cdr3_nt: TGTGCCAGCAGCTCCCAAGCCGGGTCCTTGAGCTTCGGCGGGGAGCTGTTTTTT; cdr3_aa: CASSSQAGSLSFGGELFF
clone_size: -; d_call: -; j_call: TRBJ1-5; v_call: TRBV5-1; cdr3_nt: TGCGCCAGCAGCCCAGATACTTATAGCAATCAGCCCCAGCATTTT; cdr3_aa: CASSPDTYSNQPQHF
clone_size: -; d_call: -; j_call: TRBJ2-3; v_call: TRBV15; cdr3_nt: TGTGCCACCAGCAGCGCTCCGGGACGCGCCTTTGACGATACGCAGTATTTT; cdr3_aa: CATSSAPGRAFDDTQYF
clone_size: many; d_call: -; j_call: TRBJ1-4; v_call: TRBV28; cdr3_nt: TGTGCCAGCAGCCCCGGGGGGGGGATGGGCGAAAAACTGTTTTTT; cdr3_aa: CASSPGGGMGEKLFF
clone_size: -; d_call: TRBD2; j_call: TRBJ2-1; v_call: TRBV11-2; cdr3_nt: TGTGCCAGCAGCCCCCCGACTAGCGGCTCCTACAATGAGCAGTTCTTC; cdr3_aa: CASSPPTSGSYNEQFF
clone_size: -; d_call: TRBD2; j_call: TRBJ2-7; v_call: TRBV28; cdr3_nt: TGTGCCAGCAGAACAACCGGCGGGAGGGTCTCCTACGAGCAGTACTTC; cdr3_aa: CASRTTGGRVSYEQYF
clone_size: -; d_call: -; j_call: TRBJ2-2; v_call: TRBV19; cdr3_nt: TGTGCCAGTAGAATCGACTTTTACACCGGGGAGCTGTTTTTT; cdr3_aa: CASRIDFYTGELFF
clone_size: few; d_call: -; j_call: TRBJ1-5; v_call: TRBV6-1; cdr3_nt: TGTGCCAGCAGAACGACAGATCAGCCCCAGCATTTT; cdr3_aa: CASRTTDQPQHF